Described below is a single T cell receptor beta chain sequence and its context. Its antigen is currently unknown. This sample's TCRbeta library carried unique molecular identifier barcodes. TCRdb passed the PCR reads through MiXCR, listing each CDR3 protein once. The sample shows fewer than 550,000 distinct CDR3 sequences, roughly 10% of them seen only once. These data come from a study of T-cell reconstitution after alpha-beta-depleted transplantation in children. Study findings and constraints: Elevated TCRbeta diversity at day 60 was traced, in some patients, to surviving recipient T cells and thymic progenitors. Expanded graft clones numbering several hundred reportedly gave rise to alpha-beta T cells about two months after transplant. Fresh T-cell production supplied most of the T-cell counts and diversity seen one year after transplant.

Sample: PBMCs, mostly from graft donor cells, taken 180 days after TCRalphabeta/CD19-depleted stem cell transplant. This TCR derives from a female patient aged 2-15 years who had a stem cell transplant for aplastic anemia, so the T cells may come from the graft donor.

Written as DNA, the CDR3 is TGCAGTGCTAGAGATATGGCTAGCGGAGGGTACAATGAGCAGTTCTTC. Residues: CSARDMASGGYNEQFF. V and J are TRBV20-1 and TRBJ2-1; 7 bases agree with TRBD2. V shed 0 bases, J shed 4 bases, and the junction held 9 bases outside the gene matches. The CDR3 spans 16 residues. The germline gives CDR1 DFQATT, CDR2 SNEGSKA (reference sequence).